The clone carrying this TCR beta chain was seen more than once but under ten times. This sample is part of a study of technical replicates of blood from a few donors. The repertoire was sequenced with immunoSEQ multiplex PCR; TCRdb's copy has only in-frame clones and lacks some. The table shows approximately 64,000 clones, with approximately 84% occurring only once. Sequenced: PBMCs. This sequence was found in a human donor in good health. Some clones in this sample may be carry-over from other donors' samples.

The CDR3 sequence: CAWRRPNYNEQFF. CDR3 nucleotides: TGTGCCTGGAGGAGGCCGAACTACAATGAGCAGTTCTTC. The genes are TRBV30 and TRBJ2-1, with D unresolved. The V end lost 3 bases, the J end lost 3 bases, and 9 bases lay between the germline ends. The CDR3 totals 13 residues. Germline V gene sequence: CDR1 GTSNPN, CDR2 SVGIG (reference sequence).